This T cell receptor beta chain stems from a study of cytomegalovirus exposure and HLA in healthy donors. Though probably carrying unrecorded immune exposures, donors were nominally healthy at sampling. It was with 60 Vbeta and 13 Jbeta primers that the PCR ran. TCRdb's table, derived via immunoSEQ multiplex PCR, lists solely in-frame clones and lacks some. The sample carries more than 90,000 clones, approximately 79% recorded once. CDR3 size: 13 residues. V gave up 1 base and J gave up 1 base, with 4 bases separating them. The V gene's germline CDR1 is MNHEY and CDR2 SVGAGI. Notes on the study in general: In vitro, a few CMV-associated chains proved specific for CMV antigens. Across HLA loci, a later analysis found differing TCR association rates, with DRB1 most and HLA-C fewest.

Of note for this clone: The target antigen is unknown.

Source material: PBMCs. V is TRBV6-5 and J is TRBJ1-1; D is ambiguous. This receptor was obtained from a man aged 50 to 59 in good health and CMV-seropositive. The CDR3 DNA reads as TGTGCCAGCAGTTACTTCCAGAACACTGAAGCTTTCTTT. It specifies CASSYFQNTEAFF.